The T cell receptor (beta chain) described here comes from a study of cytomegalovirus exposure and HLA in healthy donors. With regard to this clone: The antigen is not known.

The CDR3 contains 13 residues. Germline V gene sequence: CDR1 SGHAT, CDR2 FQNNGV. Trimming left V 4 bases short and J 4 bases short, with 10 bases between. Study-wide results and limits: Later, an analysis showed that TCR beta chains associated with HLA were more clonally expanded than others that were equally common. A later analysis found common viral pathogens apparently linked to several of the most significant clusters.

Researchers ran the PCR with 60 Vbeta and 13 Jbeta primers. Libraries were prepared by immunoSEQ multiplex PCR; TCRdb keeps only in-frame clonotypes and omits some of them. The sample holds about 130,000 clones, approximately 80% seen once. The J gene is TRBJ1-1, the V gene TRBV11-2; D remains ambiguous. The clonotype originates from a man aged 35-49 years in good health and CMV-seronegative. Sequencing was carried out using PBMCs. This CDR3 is CASSSRERTEAFF. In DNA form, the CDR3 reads TGTGCCAGCAGCTCGCGGGAGCGCACTGAAGCTTTCTTT.